One and the same sample provided the 32 T cell receptor beta chains below, sequenced in a study of T cell clonality in common variable immunodeficiency. Repertoires were generated with immunoSEQ multiplex PCR, while TCRdb's copy carries only in-frame clones and drops some. Altogether over 30,000 clones were found in the sample, and no singletons occur. Input material: peripheral blood mononuclear cells. The receptor source for this set is a person aged 18 to 70 in good health.

This clone was detected many times. With the read ending 3 residues before the CDR3 end, the germline J gene is used to fill in that end. V usage is TRBV20-1 and J usage is TRBJ1-6; 7 nucleotides align to TRBD1. This CDR3 region has 14 residues. Germline V gives CDR1 DFQATT, CDR2 SNEGSKA (reference sequence). Unmatched junction bases numbered 5, after V lost 1 base and J lost 8 bases. The CDR3 region is CSARGRDSDSPLHF. CDR3 bases read: TGCAGTGCTAGAGGTCGGGACAGCGATTCACCC.

This clone was seen repeatedly, ten times or more. Coverage ceases 3 residues before the CDR3 finishes, and the germline J gene fills in the end. The rearrangement joins TRBV20-1 to TRBJ1-6, with 7 positions matching TRBD1. V dropped 3 bases and J dropped 7; count of bases not matched to a gene: 6. The germline gives CDR1 DFQATT, CDR2 SNEGSKA (reference sequence). The CDR3 is 14 residues long. The CDR3 loop reads CSARGTEGNSPLHF. CDR3 DNA (partial): TGCAGTGCTAGGGGGACAGAGGGGAATTCACCC.

This clone was found many times. Read coverage stops 3 residues before the CDR3 terminus; the germline J gene supplies the remainder. The V call is TRBV12-3 or TRBV12-4, the J call TRBJ2-7; possible D gene TRBD1, 7 bases. This CDR3 has 15 amino acids. V gave up 7 bases and J gave up 5 bases, with 21 bases separating them. CDR3 DNA, as far as it was read: TGTGCCAGCACCCCGTTTCCAGGGGGGCCGGACGAG. It encodes CASTPFPGGPDE. The complete CDR3 sequence is CASTPFPGGPDEQYF.

This clone has at least ten counts. The CDR3 reads CASRPEGLAKNIQYF. CDR3 DNA, as far as it was read: TGCGCCAGCAGGCCCGAGGGACTAGCCAAAAACATT. The chain couples TRBV5-1 to TRBJ2-4; D is possibly TRBD2 (6 bases). The read gets to within 3 residues of the CDR3 end, and the germline J gene fills in the rest. Germline CDR1 SGHRS, CDR2 YFSETQ. Trimming removed 5 bases from V and 0 bases from J, with 12 bases in between. The CDR3 is 15 amino acids.

This clone was picked up many times. The read is 3 residues too short to cover the CDR3 end, so that end is filled in from the germline J gene. The chain has TRBV4-2 and TRBJ2-1; D is unresolved. The germline gives CDR1 LGHNA, CDR2 YNFKEQ. The CDR3 runs to 14 residues. Trimming took 0 bases from V and 7 from J, leaving 10 bases between them. The DNA read from the CDR3 is TGTGCCAGCAGCCAAGACTCTCGCGGAAATGAG. Its protein is CASSQDSRGNE. The entire CDR3 is CASSQDSRGNEQFF.

As concerns this clone: The read ends 3 residues early relative to the CDR3; the germline J gene fills the gap. J is TRBJ1-2 and V is TRBV6-4; possible D gene TRBD1, 5 bases. This CDR3 spans 14 amino acids. Per germline, CDR1 MRHNA and CDR2 SNTAGT. The CDR3 is CASRPEGSLGGYTF. The sequenced part of the CDR3 DNA is TGTGCCAGCAGACCCGAGGGGAGTCTGGGGGGC.

This clone was detected a few times. With the read ending 3 residues before the CDR3 end, the germline J gene is used to fill in that end. J is TRBJ1-2 and V is TRBV2; weak D call: TRBD1 (5 bases). Germline V gene lookup returns CDR1 SNHLY and CDR2 FYNNEI. The CDR3 has 16 amino acids. CDR3 sequence reads: CASSEGQMSSYNDYTF. Incomplete CDR3 DNA: TGTGCCAGCAGTGAAGGACAGATGAGCTCCTACAATGAC.

Many counts were recorded for this clone. Read coverage stops 3 residues before the CDR3 terminus; the germline J gene supplies the remainder. This chain uses TRBV5-6 with TRBJ1-2; perhaps TRBD1 as D (5 bases). V was shortened by 4 bases and J by 4 bases, with 11 bases between the two germline ends. Germline loops: CDR1 SGHDT, CDR2 YYEEEE. This CDR3 region has 13 residues. The DNA read from the CDR3 is TGTGCCAGCAGCCCGGACACCGCCTATGGC. Translated: CASSPDTAYG. The CDR3 reads in full as CASSPDTAYGYTF.

This clone has ten or more counts. The CDR3 end is not reached by the read, which stops 3 residues before it; the germline J gene fills it in. The rearrangement joins TRBV7-9 to TRBJ1-4; 7 nucleotides align to TRBD1. The CDR3 runs to 15 residues. J gave up 7 bases and V 2 bases, and 7 bases lay outside the gene matches. Germline V gene data show CDR1 as SEHNR and CDR2 as FQNEAQ (reference sequence). The CDR3 reads CASSLSRQGGEKLFF. Partial CDR3 DNA: TGTGCCAGCAGCTTATCGCGGCAGGGGGGTGAAAAA.

This clone was seen only a few times. A clone one base away is much larger, so this may be a read error. The CDR3 goes on 3 residues after the read ends, and that part is filled in from the germline J gene. The chain recombines TRBV7-2 with TRBJ2-3; D perhaps matches TRBD2 (7 bases). Germline assignment: CDR1 SGHTA and CDR2 FQGNSA. The CDR3 extends over 17 amino acids. The covered CDR3 bases are TGTGCCAGCAGCTTAGCTCGGAGTCGGGGGGCCCAAGAGACG. Encoded protein: CASSLARSRGAQET. The whole CDR3 region reads CASSLARSRGAQETQYF.

This clone was seen more than once but under ten times. The DNA ends 3 residues before the CDR3 does, and the rest of the CDR3 is filled in from the germline J gene. The genes are TRBV7-8 and TRBJ2-7; TRBD1 matches 10 bases. Germline lookup yields CDR1 SGHVS and CDR2 FQNEAQ. CDR3 length: 16 residues. V shed 6 bases, J shed 5 bases, and the junction held 13 bases outside the gene matches. The CDR3 here is CASRAAGTGVLNEQYF. The sequenced part of the CDR3 DNA is TGTGCCAGCAGAGCGGCCGGGACAGGGGTCCTCAACGAG. Together with reference TRBV7-8 and TRBJ2-7, the CDR3 gives the full variable domain: GAGVSQSPRYKVAKRGQDVALRCDPISGHVSLFWYQQALGQGPEFLTYFQNEAQLDKSGLPSDRFFAERPEGSVSTLKIQRTQQEDSAVYLCASRAAGTGVLNEQYFGPGTRLTVT.

This clone came up many times. This CDR3 is CASSHDGQLATNEKLFF. The CDR3 bases that were read are TGCGCCAGCAGCCACGATGGACAGCTTGCAACTAATGAAAAA. The V and J genes are TRBV4-1 and TRBJ1-4; weak D call: TRBD1 (6 bases). The read terminates 3 residues before the CDR3 end, so the remaining end is supplied by the germline J gene. The CDR3 runs 17 residues. V lost 3 bases and J lost 0, with 14 bases in between. CDR1 and CDR2 from the germline V gene are MGHRA and YSYEKL.

This clone has ten or more counts. The read halts 3 residues ahead of the CDR3 end, with the missing end drawn from the germline J gene. The chain joins TRBV27 to TRBJ2-1; TRBD2 matches 10 bases. After removal of 6 bases from V and 4 bases from J, the junction contained 12 bases not matched to a gene. This CDR3 region has 17 residues. Germline CDR1 reads MNHEY; CDR2 reads SMNVEV (reference sequence). CDR3 amino acids: CASSSPASGSSYNEQFF. CDR3 DNA, as far as it was read: TGTGCCAGCAGCTCCCCAGCTAGCGGGAGTTCATACAATGAG.

This clone occurred many times. From the germline J gene comes the end of the CDR3, since the read stops 3 residues before it. The chain has TRBV11-2 and TRBJ2-7, with 8 bases matching TRBD1. The CDR3 is made up of 13 amino acids. The germline V gene has CDR1 SGHAT and CDR2 FQNNGV. V shed 7 bases, J shed 4 bases, and the junction held 6 bases outside the gene matches. The CDR3 is CASTGTGVYEQYF. The DNA read from the CDR3 is TGTGCCAGCACGGGGACAGGAGTTTACGAG.

This clone came up many times. Mismatch with germline at one junction end may stem from a read error. The read ends 3 residues shy of where the CDR3 ends; the end is completed using the germline J gene. The rearrangement uses TRBV4-1 and TRBJ2-1; 11 nucleotides agree with TRBD2. From germline, CDR1 is MGHRA and CDR2 YSYEKL. The CDR3 has 16 residues. The CDR3 is CTSSQTSGSSYNEQFF. The DNA read from the CDR3 is TGCACCAGCAGCCAAACTAGCGGGAGCTCCTACAATGAG.

This clone was found a few times. Coverage ceases 3 residues before the CDR3 finishes, and the germline J gene fills in the end. The V and J genes are TRBV18 and TRBJ2-7; the D is unclear. Germline lookup yields CDR1 KGHSH and CDR2 LQKENI. V lost 1 base to trimming and J lost 3 bases, with 7 bases between them. The CDR3 is made up of 13 amino acids. CDR3 protein: CASSPLEGYEQYF. The DNA read from the CDR3 is TGTGCCAGCTCACCACTTGAAGGCTACGAG.

This clone was seen at least ten times. The observed sequence ends 3 residues before the CDR3 terminus, with the missing tail filled in from the germline J gene. The chain employs TRBV5-1 and TRBJ2-6, with TRBD1 identical over 7 bases. This CDR3 has 15 amino acids. J gave up 0 bases and V 7 bases, and 4 bases lay outside the gene matches. Germline V gene sequence: CDR1 SGHRS, CDR2 YFSETQ. The sequenced CDR3 bases are TGCGCCAGCGGAACAGGGGACTCTGGGGCCAACGTC. As protein: CASGTGDSGANV. The CDR3, in full, reads CASGTGDSGANVLTF.

This clone was observed at least ten times. The read is 3 residues too short to cover the CDR3 end, so that end is filled in from the germline J gene. The J gene is TRBJ1-6, the V gene TRBV7-9; a weak D match, TRBD1 (5 bases). The CDR3 contains 14 residues. From germline, CDR1 is SEHNR and CDR2 FQNEAQ (reference sequence). The DNA read from the CDR3 is TGTGCCAGCAGCCAGGGCTGGGGCCGTGAGGCC. It specifies CASSQGWGREA. The entire CDR3 is CASSQGWGREALHF. The whole variable domain, remainder taken from reference TRBV7-9 and TRBJ1-6, is DTGVSQNPRHKITKRGQNVTFRCDPISEHNRLYWYRQTLGQGPEFLTYFQNEAQLEKSRLLSDRFSAERPKGSFSTLEIQRTEQGDSAMYLCASSQGWGREALHFGNGTRLTVT.

With regard to this clone: From the germline J gene comes the end of the CDR3, since the read stops 3 residues before it. The rearrangement links TRBV19 to TRBJ2-5; 10 bases are a match to TRBD1. V trimming: 4 bases; J trimming: 5 bases; junction bases outside the gene matches: 19. The CDR3 covers 19 residues. Germline CDR1 and CDR2: LNHDA and SQIVND (reference sequence). CDR3 loop: CASSRITTGGLSPSETQYF. Partial CDR3 DNA: TGTGCCAGTAGTAGAATCACGACAGGGGGCTTAAGTCCTAGTGAGACC.

This clone showed up just a few times. CDR3 loop: CASRDRNYGYTF. Partial CDR3 DNA: TGTGCCAGCAGGGACAGGAACTATGGC. J is TRBJ1-2 and V is TRBV2; 7 bases match TRBD1. The read ends 3 residues before the CDR3 terminus; that terminus is restored from the germline J gene. The germline CDR1 and CDR2 sequences are SNHLY and FYNNEI. This CDR3 region has 12 residues. V lost 6 bases, J lost 2 bases, and 0 bases stayed unmatched.

This clone was seen repeatedly, ten times or more. The read ends 3 residues shy of where the CDR3 ends; the end is completed using the germline J gene. The rearrangement joins TRBV29-1 to TRBJ1-2; TRBD1 is a possible D gene (6 bases). This CDR3 is built from 13 residues. Germline V gene sequence: CDR1 SQVTM, CDR2 ANQGSEA. CDR3 sequence reads: CSGSTGLEGGYTF. The sequenced CDR3 bases are TGCAGCGGTAGTACAGGGTTAGAGGGGGGC.

In its sample, this clone was seen a few times. Sequencing ends 3 residues short of the CDR3 end; the germline J gene provides the rest. V gene TRBV7-2 combines with J gene TRBJ1-1; D is uncertain. Trimming took off 3 bases at V and 7 bases at J, with 9 bases between the two ends. The CDR3 length is 12 residues. Germline V gene lookup returns CDR1 SGHTA and CDR2 FQGNSA. The sequenced CDR3 bases are TGTGCCAGCAGCTTCGTGGCTCTTGAA. This codes for CASSFVALE. The entire CDR3 protein reads CASSFVALEAFF.

This clone was recorded many times. The read comes to an end 3 residues before the CDR3 does, leaving the germline J gene to fill in the end. The chain joins TRBV30 to TRBJ1-1; TRBD1 matches 8 bases. This CDR3 comprises 14 residues. V shed 0 bases, J shed 2 bases, and the junction held 2 bases outside the gene matches. The germline CDR1 and CDR2 sequences are GTSNPN and SVGIG (reference sequence). CDR3 DNA, as far as it was read: TGTGCCTGGAGTGTCACAGGGGGAAACACTGAA. This codes for CAWSVTGGNTE. The full CDR3 reads CAWSVTGGNTEAFF.

This clone was seen at least ten times. The CDR3 DNA, read in part, is TGCGCCAGCAGCCTCAGGGGGACCCCCTACGAG. It codes for CASSLRGTPYE. Given in full, the CDR3 is CASSLRGTPYEQYF. The rearrangement joins TRBV5-1 to TRBJ2-7, with 7 bases matching TRBD1. The read is 3 residues too short to cover the CDR3 end, so that end is filled in from the germline J gene. Germline V gene sequence: CDR1 SGHRS, CDR2 YFSETQ. This CDR3 has 14 residues. J lost 2 bases, V lost 4 bases, and 6 bases had no gene match.

This clone has ten or more counts. Incomplete CDR3 DNA: TGTGCCAGCAGCTTAGCTAGCGAATCCTACGAG. This translates into CASSLASESYE. The CDR3 in its entirety is CASSLASESYEQYF. This rearrangement joins TRBV7-6 to TRBJ2-7, with D perhaps matching TRBD2 (5 bases). The CDR3 end is not reached by the read, which stops 3 residues before it; the germline J gene fills it in. CDR1 and CDR2 (germline): SGHVS, FNYEAQ. This CDR3 spans 14 amino acids. Trimming stripped 0 bases from V and 1 base from J, with 7 bases between.

In its sample, this clone was seen many times. The read halts 3 residues ahead of the CDR3 end, with the missing end drawn from the germline J gene. The V and J genes are TRBV19 and TRBJ1-1, with D hard to call. Germline assignment: CDR1 LNHDA and CDR2 SQIVND (reference sequence). This CDR3 comprises 11 residues. Trimming removed 10 bases from V and 6 bases from J, with 12 bases in between. CDR3 bases read: TGTGCCACCCGCGTCGGGGCTGAA. Protein sequence: CATRVGAE. The entire CDR3 protein is CATRVGAEAFF.

This clone was seen at least ten times. Read data end 3 residues before the CDR3 end; the end is taken from the germline J gene. V and J are TRBV20-1 and TRBJ1-5; TRBD1 matches at 9 bases. The J segment lost 0 bases and the V segment lost 4 bases, leaving 10 bases of the junction unmatched. This CDR3 comprises 17 residues. Germline V gives CDR1 DFQATT, CDR2 SNEGSKA (reference sequence). The DNA read from the CDR3 is TGCAGTGCTATAGACAGGGGGACCCCTTATAGCAATCAGCCC. Translating gives CSAIDRGTPYSNQP. The entire CDR3 is CSAIDRGTPYSNQPQHF.

In this sample, this clone turned up many times. The read ends 3 residues before the CDR3 terminus; that terminus is restored from the germline J gene. This rearrangement joins TRBV2 to TRBJ1-5; 8 nucleotides line up with TRBD1. V shed 6 bases and J 3 bases; nucleotides not matched to a gene: 4. Germline-derived CDR1 and CDR2 are SNHLY and FYNNEI. The CDR3 totals 14 residues. This CDR3 is CASRRDRYNQPQHF. Partial CDR3 DNA: TGTGCCAGCAGGAGGGACAGGTACAATCAGCCC.

This clone was observed at least ten times. The read is 3 residues too short to cover the CDR3 end, so that end is filled in from the germline J gene. This chain joins TRBV5-6 and TRBJ1-4; D might be TRBD1 (5 bases). V was clipped by 4 bases and J by 9 bases, with 19 bases between them. Germline V gene data show CDR1 as SGHDT and CDR2 as YYEEEE. The CDR3 is made up of 15 amino acids. The CDR3 sequence: CASSPNGGMGKKLFF. Incomplete CDR3 DNA: TGTGCCAGCAGCCCAAACGGGGGTATGGGGAAAAAA.

This clone showed up many times. The read terminates 3 residues before the CDR3 end, so the remaining end is supplied by the germline J gene. The chain combines TRBV2 with TRBJ1-4; 7 bases are a match to TRBD1. In germline, CDR1 is SNHLY, CDR2 FYNNEI. The ends lost 11 bases at V and 8 bases at J; junction bases unmatched: 11. This CDR3 is 13 amino acids long. The covered CDR3 bases are TGTGCCTCAAAGGAAGGGGGCGGCGAAAAA. This gives the protein CASKEGGGEK. The CDR3 in full is CASKEGGGEKLFF.

About this clone: The read ends 3 residues early relative to the CDR3; the germline J gene fills the gap. J is TRBJ2-5 and V is TRBV11-3; weak D call: TRBD1 (5 bases). V lost 3 bases and J lost 5, with 13 bases in between. The CDR3 spans 14 residues. The germline CDR1 and CDR2 sequences are SGHNT and YENEEA. CDR3 DNA (partial): TGTGCCAGCAGCTTTGGTGGGGCGAGGGAGACC. Translating gives CASSFGGARET. The complete CDR3 sequence is CASSFGGARETQYF.

This clone was observed a handful of times. Read sequence stops 3 residues before the CDR3 end, and the germline J gene provides the missing end. The chain couples TRBV19 to TRBJ2-2; D gene uncertain. Germline V gene data show CDR1 as LNHDA and CDR2 as SQIVND (reference sequence). The CDR3 runs to 16 residues. V lost 5 bases, J lost 3 bases, and 16 bases lay in between. The CDR3 region is CASSFFYAYHTGELFF. The DNA read from the CDR3 is TGTGCCAGTAGTTTTTTCTACGCATACCACACCGGGGAG.